This TCR beta chain is drawn from a study of blood T cell repertoires in COVID-19. CDR1 SGHRS and CDR2 YFSETQ come from the germline V gene. This CDR3 contains 12 residues. Points on this clone: One end of the junction does not line up with germline, which may come from a read error.

Using immunoSEQ multiplex PCR, the repertoire was profiled, and TCRdb retains in-frame clones only, with some absent. The sample has around 320,000 clones, roughly 85% seen once. What was sequenced was peripheral blood. This clonotype was obtained from a human donor in a cohort sampled during active COVID-19. The rearrangement links TRBV5-1 to TRBJ1-3; TRBD1 matches at 7 bases. The CDR3 protein is CASSLDRGGERF. The DNA for the CDR3 is TGCGCCAGCAGCTTGGACAGGGGCGGCGAACGGTTT.